This TCR beta chain was sequenced for a study of cytotoxic CD8 clonotypes in ibrutinib-treated CLL. Remarks on this clone: Its antigen is still unknown.

Looked up from germline, CDR1 is SGHVS and CDR2 is FQNEAQ. Trimming left V 4 bases short and J 3 bases short, with 13 bases between. CDR3 length equals 14 residues. Assay used: immunoSEQ multiplex PCR; TCRdb lists only in-frame clones, some missing. The sample has about 310,000 clones, roughly 80% seen once; the top ten hold 6.5% to 8.5%. Study-level findings and limits: Clonality increased with ibrutinib response but returned toward baseline at progression.

This receptor was taken from a human donor with chronic lymphocytic leukemia. The material sequenced was PBMCs, taken before ibrutinib treatment. The chain joins TRBV7-8 to TRBJ2-7, with D possibly matching TRBD1 (6 bases). In DNA, the CDR3 is TGTGCCAGCAGCTCCAGGGGCCTACTCTACGAGCAGTACTTC. Its protein is CASSSRGLLYEQYF.